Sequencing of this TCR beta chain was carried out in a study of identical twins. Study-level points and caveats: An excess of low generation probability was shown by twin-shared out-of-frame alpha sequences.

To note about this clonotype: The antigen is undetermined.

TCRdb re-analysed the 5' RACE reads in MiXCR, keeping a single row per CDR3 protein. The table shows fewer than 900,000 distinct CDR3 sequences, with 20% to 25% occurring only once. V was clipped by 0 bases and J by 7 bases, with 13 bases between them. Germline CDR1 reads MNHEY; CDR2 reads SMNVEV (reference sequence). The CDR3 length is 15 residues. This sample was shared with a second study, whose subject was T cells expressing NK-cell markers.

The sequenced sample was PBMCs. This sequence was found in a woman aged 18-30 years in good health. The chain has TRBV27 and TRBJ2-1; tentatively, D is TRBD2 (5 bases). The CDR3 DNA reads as TGTGCCAGCAGTTTATCACTTGGGCGAGGGAATGAGCAGTTCTTC. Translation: CASSLSLGRGNEQFF.